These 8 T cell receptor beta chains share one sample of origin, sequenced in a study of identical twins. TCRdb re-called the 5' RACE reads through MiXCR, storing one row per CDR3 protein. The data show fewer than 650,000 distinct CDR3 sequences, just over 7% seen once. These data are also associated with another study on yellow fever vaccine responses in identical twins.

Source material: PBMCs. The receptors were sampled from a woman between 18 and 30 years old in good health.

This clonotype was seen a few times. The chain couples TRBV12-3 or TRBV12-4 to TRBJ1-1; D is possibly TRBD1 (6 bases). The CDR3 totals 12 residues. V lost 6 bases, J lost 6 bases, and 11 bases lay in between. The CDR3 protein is CASSPTGSEAFF. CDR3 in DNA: TGTGCCAGCAGCCCCACAGGGTCTGAAGCTTTCTTT.

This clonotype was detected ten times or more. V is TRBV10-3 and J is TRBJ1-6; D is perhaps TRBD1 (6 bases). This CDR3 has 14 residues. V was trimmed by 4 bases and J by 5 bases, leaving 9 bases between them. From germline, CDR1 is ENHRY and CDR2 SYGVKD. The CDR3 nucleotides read TGTGCCATCAGTGTAGGGACACATAATTCACCCCTCCACTTT. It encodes CAISVGTHNSPLHF.

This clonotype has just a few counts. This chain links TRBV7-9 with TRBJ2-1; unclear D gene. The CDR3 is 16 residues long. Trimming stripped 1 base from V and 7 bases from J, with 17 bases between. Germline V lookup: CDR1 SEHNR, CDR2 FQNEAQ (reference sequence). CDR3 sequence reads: CASSLGSSDLWNEQFF. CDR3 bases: TGTGCCAGCAGCTTAGGCAGCAGCGACCTTTGGAATGAGCAGTTCTTC.

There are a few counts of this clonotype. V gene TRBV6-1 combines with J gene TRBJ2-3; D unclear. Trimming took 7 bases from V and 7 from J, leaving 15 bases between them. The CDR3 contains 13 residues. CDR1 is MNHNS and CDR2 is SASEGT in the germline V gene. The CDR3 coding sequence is TGTGCCAGCATGGAGACCTTGGGTTATACGCAGTATTTT. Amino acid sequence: CASMETLGYTQYF.

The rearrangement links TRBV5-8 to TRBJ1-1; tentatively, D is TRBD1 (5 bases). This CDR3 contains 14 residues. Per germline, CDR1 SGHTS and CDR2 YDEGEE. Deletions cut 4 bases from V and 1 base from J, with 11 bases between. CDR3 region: CASSPQQENTEAFF. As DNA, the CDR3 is TGTGCCAGCAGCCCTCAACAGGAGAACACTGAAGCTTTCTTT.

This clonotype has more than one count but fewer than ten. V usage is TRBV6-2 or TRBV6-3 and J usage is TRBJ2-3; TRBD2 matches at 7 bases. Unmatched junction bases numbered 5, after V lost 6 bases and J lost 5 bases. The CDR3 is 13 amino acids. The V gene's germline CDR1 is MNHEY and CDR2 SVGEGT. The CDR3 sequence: CASRGLERDTQYF. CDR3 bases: TGTGCCAGCAGAGGACTAGAACGAGATACGCAGTATTTT.

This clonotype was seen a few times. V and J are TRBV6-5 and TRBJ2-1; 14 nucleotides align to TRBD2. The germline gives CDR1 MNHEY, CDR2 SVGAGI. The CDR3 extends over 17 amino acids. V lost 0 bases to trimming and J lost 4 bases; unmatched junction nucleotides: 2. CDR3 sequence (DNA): TGTGCCAGCAGTTACTCGGGACTAGCGGGGGCTTACAATGAGCAGTTCTTC. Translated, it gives CASSYSGLAGAYNEQFF.

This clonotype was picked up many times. CDR3 DNA sequence: TGTGCCACCAGTGCCACACAGAACAGTGGCCTTCAGGAGACCCAGTACTTC. Protein sequence: CATSATQNSGLQETQYF. This chain connects TRBV24-1 to TRBJ2-5; D gene ambiguous. Trimming pared 5 bases from V and 5 bases from J, leaving 23 bases between. The germline CDR1 and CDR2 sequences are KGHDR and SFDVKD. The CDR3 sequence is 17 residues long.